The next 11 T cell receptor beta chains were all read from a single sample in a study of T cell responses to AZD1222 COVID-19 vaccine. TCRdb keeps only in-frame clones here, not all; method: immunoSEQ multiplex PCR. The data hold 100,000 to 150,000 clones, with about nine tenths observed a single time. The sequenced sample was peripheral blood, obtained on day 0 of AZD1222 vaccination. These receptor sequences come from an adult in good health.

The rearrangement uses TRBV3-1 (or the pseudogene TRBV3-2) and TRBJ1-1, with TRBD1 as a possible D gene (6 bases). V gave up 4 bases and J gave up 10 bases, with 10 bases separating them. This CDR3 has 11 amino acids. Germline CDR1 is LGHDT and CDR2 is YNNKEL (reference sequence). In nucleotides, the CDR3 is TGTGCCAGCAGCCCCGGGGGCGGAGCTTTCTTT. It encodes CASSPGGGAFF.

The V call is TRBV10-3, the J call TRBJ1-2; 9 bases agree with TRBD1. CDR3 length equals 14 residues. The J segment lost 4 bases and the V segment lost 7 bases, leaving 7 bases of the junction unmatched. The germline V gene has CDR1 ENHRY and CDR2 SYGVKD. In DNA, the CDR3 is TGTGCCATCACCCGGGACAGGGTTAGCTATGGCTACACCTTC. This sequence encodes CAITRDRVSYGYTF.

The chain combines TRBV11-2 with TRBJ2-1, with D unclear. V lost 1 base and J 1 base, leaving 2 bases between the germline ends. The CDR3 consists of 13 residues. Germline-derived CDR1 and CDR2 are SGHAT and FQNNGV. The CDR3 region has the DNA TGTGCCAGCAGCTTAGGGTCCTACAATGAGCAGTTCTTC. Amino acids: CASSLGSYNEQFF.

The J gene is TRBJ1-4, the V gene TRBV4-1; 9 nucleotides align to TRBD1. V was pared by 3 bases and J by 4 bases, with 3 bases of the junction left unmatched. From germline, CDR1 is MGHRA and CDR2 YSYEKL. The CDR3 has 15 amino acids. CDR3 coding DNA: TGCGCCAGCAGCCACCCGGGACAGGGTAATGAAAAACTGTTTTTT. It codes for CASSHPGQGNEKLFF.

The chain joins TRBV7-8 to TRBJ2-7; no firm D call. This CDR3 has 11 amino acids. Trimming stripped 1 base from V and 3 bases from J, with 1 base between. CDR1 and CDR2 (germline): SGHVS, FQNEAQ. CDR3 sequence reads: CASSLDYEQYF. The CDR3, as DNA: TGTGCCAGCAGCTTAGACTACGAGCAGTACTTC.

V usage is TRBV7-9 and J usage is TRBJ2-2; no clear D gene. V was trimmed by 3 bases and J by 6 bases, leaving 8 bases between them. The CDR3 runs to 13 residues. In germline, CDR1 is SEHNR, CDR2 FQNEAQ (reference sequence). The CDR3 DNA reads as TGTGCCAGCAGCTTGGATACGGCCGGGGAGCTGTTTTTT. It yields the protein CASSLDTAGELFF. Looking up the rest from reference TRBV7-9 and TRBJ2-2 gives the full variable domain: DTGVSQNPRHKITKRGQNVTFRCDPISEHNRLYWYRQTLGQGPEFLTYFQNEAQLEKSRLLSDRFSAERPKGSFSTLEIQRTEQGDSAMYLCASSLDTAGELFFGEGSRLTVL.

CDR3 DNA: TGTGCCAGCAGCCAGCTCAGGGGTCAGTTCTTC. It is translated as CASSQLRGQFF. The rearrangement links TRBV6-2 or TRBV6-3 to TRBJ2-1, with a weak D call TRBD1 (6 bases). The ends were cut back, 6 bases at V and 13 bases at J, with 13 bases in the middle. Germline V gene sequence: CDR1 MNHEY, CDR2 SVGEGT. This CDR3 is built from 11 residues.

The rearrangement uses TRBV7-2 and TRBJ2-5, with 10 bases lining up with TRBD2. Germline V lookup: CDR1 SGHTA, CDR2 FQGNSA. V lost 6 bases to trimming and J lost 9 bases; unmatched junction nucleotides: 7. The CDR3 has 13 amino acids. The chain's CDR3 is CASRPQAGGPQYF. Written as DNA, the CDR3 is TGTGCCAGCAGGCCTCAAGCGGGGGGGCCCCAGTACTTC.

The J gene is TRBJ1-4, the V gene TRBV10-3; D possibly corresponds to TRBD1 (5 bases). The CDR3 covers 12 residues. The V gene lost 8 bases and the J gene lost 11 bases, with 15 bases spanning the gap. CDR1 and CDR2 (germline): ENHRY, SYGVKD. The CDR3 bases are TGTGCCATCGGGGGAGGATTGGGTAAACTGTTTTTT. It translates to CAIGGGLGKLFF.

A few counts support this clone. This chain links TRBV6-5 with TRBJ2-7; D not resolved. The CDR3 loop spans 13 amino acids. Trimming cost V 3 bases and J 2 bases, with 8 bases left between them. CDR1 and CDR2 (germline): MNHEY, SVGAGI. The CDR3 region has the DNA TGTGCCAGCAGTTATGCAGAGGCCTACGAGCAGTACTTC. Translating gives CASSYAEAYEQYF.

The chain has TRBV9 and TRBJ2-7, with D possibly matching TRBD2 (6 bases). CDR1 and CDR2 (germline): SGDLS, YYNGEE. This CDR3 has 18 amino acids. V lost 0 bases and J 0 bases, leaving 19 bases between the germline ends. The CDR3: CASSVAVMGGKHSYEQYF. The CDR3 nucleotides are TGTGCCAGCAGCGTAGCTGTGATGGGGGGAAAGCACTCCTACGAGCAGTACTTC.